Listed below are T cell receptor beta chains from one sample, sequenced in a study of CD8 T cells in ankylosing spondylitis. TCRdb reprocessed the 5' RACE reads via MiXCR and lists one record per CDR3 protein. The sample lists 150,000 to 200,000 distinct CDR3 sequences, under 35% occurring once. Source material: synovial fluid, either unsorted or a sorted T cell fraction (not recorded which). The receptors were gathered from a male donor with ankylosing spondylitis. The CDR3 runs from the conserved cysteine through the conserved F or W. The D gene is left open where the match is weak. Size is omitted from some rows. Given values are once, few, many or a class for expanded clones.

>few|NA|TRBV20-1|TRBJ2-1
CSARERVNEQFF
TGCAGTGCTAGAGAGAGGGTTAATGAGCAGTTCTTC
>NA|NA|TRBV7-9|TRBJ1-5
CASSSVAGPQHF
TGTGCCAGCAGCTCCGTGGCGGGGCCCCAGCATTTT
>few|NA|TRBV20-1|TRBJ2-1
CSARDSGTSYNEQFF
TGCAGTGCTAGAGATTCAGGAACCTCCTACAATGAGCAGTTCTTC
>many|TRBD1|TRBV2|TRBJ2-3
CASSRDRGTDTQYF
TGTGCCAGCAGCCGGGACAGGGGAACAGATACGCAGTATTTT
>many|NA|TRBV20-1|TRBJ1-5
CSASGGSQPQHF
TGCAGTGCTAGTGGAGGTTCTCAGCCCCAGCATTTT
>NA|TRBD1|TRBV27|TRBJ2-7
CASSLRPRGQGPMHPYEQYF
TGTGCCAGCAGTCTCAGACCTCGGGGACAGGGCCCCATGCATCCCTACGAGCAGTACTTC
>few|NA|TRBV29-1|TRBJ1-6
CAHGAGGNSPLHF
TGCGCTCATGGCGCGGGGGGTAATTCACCCCTCCACTTT
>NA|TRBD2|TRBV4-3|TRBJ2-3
CASSQDGTSGSADTQYF
TGCGCCAGCAGCCAAGACGGGACTAGCGGGAGCGCAGATACGCAGTATTTT
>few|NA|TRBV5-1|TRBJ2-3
CASTPGGYSTDTQYF
TGCGCCAGCACCCCAGGGGGGTACAGCACAGATACGCAGTATTTT
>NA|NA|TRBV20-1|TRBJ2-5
CSARRVRSQETQYF
TGCAGTGCTAGACGGGTGAGGAGCCAAGAGACCCAGTACTTC
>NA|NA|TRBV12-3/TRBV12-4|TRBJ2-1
CASTNLNEQFF
TGTGCCAGCACCAACTTGAATGAGCAGTTCTTC
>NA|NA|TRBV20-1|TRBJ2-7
CSARDAGTLTYEQYF
TGCAGTGCTAGGGACGCGGGGACTCTAACCTACGAGCAGTACTTC
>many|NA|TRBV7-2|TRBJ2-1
CASSSGLNREQFF
TGTGCCAGCAGCTCCGGACTCAACCGAGAGCAGTTCTTC
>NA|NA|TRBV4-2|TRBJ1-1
CASSQPPENTEAFF
TGTGCCAGCAGCCAGCCCCCTGAAAACACTGAAGCTTTCTTT
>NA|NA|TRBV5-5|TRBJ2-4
CASSLGAAEYTIQYF
TGTGCCAGCAGCTTGGGGGCGGCCGAATATACCATTCAGTACTTC
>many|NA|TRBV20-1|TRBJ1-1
CSARDSGSGSRSRNTEAFF
TGCAGTGCTAGAGACAGCGGATCGGGTAGTCGTAGTAGGAACACTGAAGCTTTCTTT
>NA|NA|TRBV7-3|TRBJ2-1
CASSLDSVDEQFF
TGTGCCAGCAGCTTAGATAGTGTCGATGAGCAGTTCTTC
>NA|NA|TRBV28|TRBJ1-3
CASSLPVISPQTVNFGNTIYF
TGTGCCAGCAGTTTACCCGTTATTTCCCCCCAGACAGTTAACTTTGGAAACACCATATATTTT
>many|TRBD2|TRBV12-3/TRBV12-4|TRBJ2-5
CASSGGTSGFQETQYF
TGTGCCAGCAGCGGCGGGACTAGCGGCTTCCAAGAGACCCAGTACTTC
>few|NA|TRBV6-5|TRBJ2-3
CASSLNVGLSTDTQYF
TGTGCCAGCAGTTTAAATGTGGGGCTTAGCACAGATACGCAGTATTTT
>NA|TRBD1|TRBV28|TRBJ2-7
CASSWAGGSYEQYF
TGTGCCAGCAGTTGGGCAGGGGGCTCCTACGAGCAGTACTTC
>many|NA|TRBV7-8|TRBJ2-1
CASSRSWGDSYNEQFF
TGTGCCAGCAGCCGAAGTTGGGGAGACTCCTACAATGAGCAGTTCTTC
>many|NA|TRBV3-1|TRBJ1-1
CASSQDLPYTGPMGGEAFF
TGTGCCAGCAGCCAAGATTTACCCTATACCGGCCCCATGGGCGGTGAAGCTTTCTTT
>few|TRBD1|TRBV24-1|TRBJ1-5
CATSESQGVRQPQHF
TGTGCCACCAGTGAGTCTCAGGGGGTCCGGCAGCCCCAGCATTTT
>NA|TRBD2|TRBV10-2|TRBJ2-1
CASSEWLAGGHNEQFF
TGCGCCAGCAGTGAGTGGCTAGCGGGAGGGCACAATGAGCAGTTCTTC
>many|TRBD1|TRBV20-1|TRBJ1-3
CSAGTGGRNTIYF
TGCAGTGCCGGGACAGGGGGGAGAAACACCATATATTTT
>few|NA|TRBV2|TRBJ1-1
CASRPQVNTEAFF
TGTGCCAGCAGGCCGCAGGTGAACACTGAAGCTTTCTTT